This record concerns one T cell receptor (beta chain) sequence. At one boundary the junction diverges from the germline segment, which might be a read error. This sample was included in a study of shared clonotypes between healthy human individuals. TCRdb's copy holds only in-frame clones and misses some; the assay was immunoSEQ multiplex PCR. The table includes fewer than 1.4 million clones, 75% to 85% detected once. The sequenced sample consisted of memory CD4+ T cells from PBMCs. Specified subset: CD45RA-negative fraction. The clonotype was recovered from a young man in good health. Some clones in this sample may be carry-over from other donors' samples.

The CDR3 region has the DNA TGTGCCAGCAGTTTAGGGTGGCAGGGAAGGAACTTC. Translated, it gives CASSLGWQGRNF. The chain uses TRBV28 and TRBJ2-7; possibly TRBD1 for D (5 bases). Germline V gene lookup returns CDR1 MDHEN and CDR2 SYDVKM. This CDR3 is built from 12 residues. The variable domain in full, completed from reference TRBV28 and TRBJ2-7, reads DVKVTQSSRYLVKRTGEKVFLECVQDMDHENMFWYRQDPGLGLRLIYFSYDVKMKEKGDIPEGYSVSREKKERFSLILESASTNQTSMYLCASSLGWQGRNFGPGTRLTVT.